The 5 T cell receptor beta chains below all came from one sample that was sequenced in a study of T cell repertoires in cytomegalovirus infection. These receptors lack a known antigen. MiXCR, applied by TCRdb to the reads, yields one record per CDR3 protein. The sample has roughly 350,000 distinct CDR3 sequences, about 32% seen once; the top ten hold 13%. The specimen was cultured PBMCs, collected from culture after CMV antigen stimulation. Source of these receptors: a human donor in good health (CMV status not recorded). Some clones in this sample may be carry-over from other donors' samples.

In regard to this clonotype: At one boundary the junction diverges from the germline segment, which might be a read error. The chain joins TRBV4-1 to TRBJ1-1; D uncertain. The germline CDR1 and CDR2 sequences are MGHRA and YSYEKL. The CDR3 sequence is 11 residues long. In DNA form, the CDR3 reads TGCGCCAGCAGCCAAGAAACCTTGCGGATCTTT. It codes for CASSQETLRIF.

This clonotype was detected ten times or more. The genes are TRBV11-2 and TRBJ2-5; TRBD2 is a possible D gene (5 bases). Germline CDR1 SGHAT, CDR2 FQNNGV. The CDR3 contains 14 residues. Trimming removed 2 bases at V and 1 base at J, with 8 bases between. The CDR3 DNA reads as TGTGCCAGCAGCTTAAGCGGCTCCCAAGAGACCCAGTACTTC. Protein sequence: CASSLSGSQETQYF.

The rearrangement joins TRBV10-2 to TRBJ2-1; D remains unclear. The ends were cut back, 2 bases at V and 10 bases at J, with 9 bases in the middle. The CDR3 length is 12 residues. From germline, CDR1 is WSHSY and CDR2 SAAADI. Written as DNA, the CDR3 is TGCGCCAGCAGTGAGGACGGCCCCGAGCAGTTCTTC. Translated: CASSEDGPEQFF.

The V call is TRBV6-6, the J call TRBJ2-5; 15 positions match TRBD2. CDR1 and CDR2 (germline): MNHNY, SVGAGI (reference sequence). The CDR3 contains 18 residues. V was pared by 0 bases and J by 2 bases, with 4 bases of the junction left unmatched. For the CDR3, the DNA is TGTGCCAGCAGTTACTCGGGACTAGCGGGAGGCTTACAAGAGACCCAGTACTTC. Translating gives CASSYSGLAGGLQETQYF.

The genes are TRBV29-1 and TRBJ2-4; D not certain. The length of the CDR3 is 11 residues. CDR1 is SQVTM and CDR2 is ANQGSEA in the germline V gene. V shed 6 bases and J shed 8 bases, with 11 bases lying between them. The CDR3 spells CSVRPVDIQYF. The CDR3 coding sequence is TGCAGCGTCCGTCCGGTTGACATTCAGTACTTC.